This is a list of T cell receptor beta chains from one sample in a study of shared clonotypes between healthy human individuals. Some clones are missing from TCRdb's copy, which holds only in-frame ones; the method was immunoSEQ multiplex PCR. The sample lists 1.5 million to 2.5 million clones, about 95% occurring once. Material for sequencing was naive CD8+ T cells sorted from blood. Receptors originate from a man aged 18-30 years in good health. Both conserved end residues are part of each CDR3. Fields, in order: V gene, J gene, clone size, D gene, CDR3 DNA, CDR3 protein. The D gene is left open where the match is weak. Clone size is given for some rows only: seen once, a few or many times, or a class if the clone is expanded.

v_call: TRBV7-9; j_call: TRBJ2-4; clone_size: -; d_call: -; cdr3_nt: TGTGCCAGCAGCTTCTCGACAGACTTAAACATTCAGTACTTC; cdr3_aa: CASSFSTDLNIQYF
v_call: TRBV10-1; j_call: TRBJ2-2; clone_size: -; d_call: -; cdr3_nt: TGCGCCAGCTCCGACTACACCGGGGAGCTGTTTTTT; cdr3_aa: CASSDYTGELFF
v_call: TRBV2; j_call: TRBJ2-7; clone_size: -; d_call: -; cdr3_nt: TGTGCCAGCACCGAGGGGGGGGAGGCCTACGAGCAGTACTTC; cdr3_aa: CASTEGGEAYEQYF
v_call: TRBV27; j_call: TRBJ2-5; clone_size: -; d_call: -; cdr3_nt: TGTGCCAGCAGTCGGGCCATACTCGGGGAGACCCAGTACTTC; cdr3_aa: CASSRAILGETQYF
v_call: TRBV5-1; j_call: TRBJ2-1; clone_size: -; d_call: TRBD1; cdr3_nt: TGCGCCAGCAGCCCAATCCCGGGACAGGGCCGATCCCCCTACAATGAGCAGTTCTTC; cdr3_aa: CASSPIPGQGRSPYNEQFF
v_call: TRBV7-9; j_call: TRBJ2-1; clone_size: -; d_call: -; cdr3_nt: TGTGCCAGCAGCTCCCGGACGGGGGTTAATGAGCAGTTCTTC; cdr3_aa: CASSSRTGVNEQFF
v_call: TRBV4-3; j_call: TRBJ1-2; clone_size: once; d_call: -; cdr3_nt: TGCGCCAGCAGCCAAGATAGGGGCCCCAACTATGGCTACACCTTC; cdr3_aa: CASSQDRGPNYGYTF
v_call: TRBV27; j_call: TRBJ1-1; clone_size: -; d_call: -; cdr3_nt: TGTGCCAGCAGTTTTCTCCCGGAGGGGACCACTGAAGCTTTCTTT; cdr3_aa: CASSFLPEGTTEAFF
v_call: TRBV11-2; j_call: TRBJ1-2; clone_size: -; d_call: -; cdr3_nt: TGTGCCAGCAGCTTAGACCTCGGTGGTGGAGCTGATGACTACACCTTC; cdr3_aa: CASSLDLGGGADDYTF
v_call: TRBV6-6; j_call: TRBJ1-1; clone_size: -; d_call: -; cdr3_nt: TGTGCCAGCAGTTACAGTCGGGCAGGGGTAAGCACTGAAGCTTTCTTT; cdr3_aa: CASSYSRAGVSTEAFF
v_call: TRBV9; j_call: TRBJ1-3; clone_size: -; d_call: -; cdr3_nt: TGTGCCAGCAGCGTAGGTAGCTCTGGAAACACCATATATTTT; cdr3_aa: CASSVGSSGNTIYF
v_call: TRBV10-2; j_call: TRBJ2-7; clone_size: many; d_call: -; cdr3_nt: TGCGCCAGCAGTGACTACGAGCAGTACTTC; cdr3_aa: CASSDYEQYF
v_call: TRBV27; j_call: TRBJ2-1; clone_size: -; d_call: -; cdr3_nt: TGTGCCAGCAGTTTACATTACCAGGGGGAGCAGTTCTTC; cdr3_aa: CASSLHYQGEQFF
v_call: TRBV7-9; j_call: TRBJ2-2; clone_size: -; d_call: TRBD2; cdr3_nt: TGTGCCAGTCAGCGGGAGAACACCGGGGAGCTGTTTTTT; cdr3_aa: CASQRENTGELFF
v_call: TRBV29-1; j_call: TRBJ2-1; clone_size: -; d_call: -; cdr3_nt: TGCAGCGTTGAGGACACCAACAATGAGCAGTTCTTC; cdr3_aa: CSVEDTNNEQFF
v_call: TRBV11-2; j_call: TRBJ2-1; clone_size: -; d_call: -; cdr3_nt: TGTGCCAGCAGCCGGAGGGAAGGGACCTTAGATGTCTACAATGAGCAGTTCTTC; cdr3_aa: CASSRREGTLDVYNEQFF
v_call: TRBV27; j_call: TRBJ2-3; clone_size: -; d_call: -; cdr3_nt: TGTGCCAGCAGCCTCGACAGCTCTAGCACAGATACGCAGTATTTT; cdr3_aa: CASSLDSSSTDTQYF
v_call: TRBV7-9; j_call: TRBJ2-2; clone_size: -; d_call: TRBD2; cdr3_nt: TGTGCCAGCAGCCTCAATAGCGGGGGGACGTTCGCGAACACCGGGGAGCTGTTTTTT; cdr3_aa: CASSLNSGGTFANTGELFF
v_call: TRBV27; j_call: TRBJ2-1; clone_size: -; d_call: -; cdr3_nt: TGTGCCAGCAGTGCCGGGACTGGTTACAATGAGCAGTTCTTC; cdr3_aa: CASSAGTGYNEQFF
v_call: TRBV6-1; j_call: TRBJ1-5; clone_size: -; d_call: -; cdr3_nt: TGTGCCAGCAGTGAGTTACGGGGGGTCCATCAGCCCCAGCATTTT; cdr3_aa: CASSELRGVHQPQHF
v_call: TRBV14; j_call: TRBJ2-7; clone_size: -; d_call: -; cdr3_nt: TGTGCCAGCAGCCAAAGGTTGGCTAGTTTGCTTTACGAGCAGTACTTC; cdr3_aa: CASSQRLASLLYEQYF
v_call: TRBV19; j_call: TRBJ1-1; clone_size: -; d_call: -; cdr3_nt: TGTGCCAGTCGGGGGGGGCAAGGAACTGAAGCTTTCTTT; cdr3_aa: CASRGGQGTEAFF
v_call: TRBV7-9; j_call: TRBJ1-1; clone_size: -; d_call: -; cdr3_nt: TGTGCCAGCAGCTTAGTAGGGTGGGGCTTTACCGAAGCTTTCTTT; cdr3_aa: CASSLVGWGFTEAFF
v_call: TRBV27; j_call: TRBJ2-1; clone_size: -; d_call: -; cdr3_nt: TGTGCCAGCAGTTTATCAGGGGGGTATAACTACAATGAGCAGTTCTTC; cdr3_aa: CASSLSGGYNYNEQFF
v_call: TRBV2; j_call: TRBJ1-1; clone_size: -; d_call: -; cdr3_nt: TGTGCCAGCAGTGAAGGTCGCGTGAACACTGAAGCTTTCTTT; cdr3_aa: CASSEGRVNTEAFF
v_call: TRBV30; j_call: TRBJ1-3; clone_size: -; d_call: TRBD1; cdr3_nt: TGTGCCTGGGAACCAGGGGGTCCTGGAAACACCATATATTTT; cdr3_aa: CAWEPGGPGNTIYF
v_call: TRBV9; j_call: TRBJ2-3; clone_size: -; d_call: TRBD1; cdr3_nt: TGTGCCAGCAGCGCGACAGGGGGCGGAACAGATACGCAGTATTTT; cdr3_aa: CASSATGGGTDTQYF
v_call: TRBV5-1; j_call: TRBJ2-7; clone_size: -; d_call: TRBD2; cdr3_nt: TGCGCCAGCAGCTTGACTAGCGGGAGGTCGCGGGCCAACGAGCAGTACTTC; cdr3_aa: CASSLTSGRSRANEQYF